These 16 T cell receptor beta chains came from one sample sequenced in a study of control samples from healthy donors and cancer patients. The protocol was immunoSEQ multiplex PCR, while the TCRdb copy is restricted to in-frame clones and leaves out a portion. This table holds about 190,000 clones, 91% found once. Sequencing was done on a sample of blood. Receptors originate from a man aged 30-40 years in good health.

The CDR3 spells CAWTKGQGGYGYTF. CDR3 DNA sequence: TGTGCCTGGACCAAGGGACAGGGCGGCTATGGCTACACCTTC. The chain recombines TRBV30 with TRBJ1-2; 9 bases agree with TRBD1. Trimming at V came to 4 bases and at J to 4 bases, leaving 7 bases not matched to a gene. Germline values: CDR1 GTSNPN, CDR2 SVGIG (reference sequence). The CDR3 covers 14 residues.

DNA of the CDR3: TGTGCCAGCAGCTTAGAACAGGGGCACTACGAGCAGTACTTC. It translates to CASSLEQGHYEQYF. The chain recombines TRBV13 with TRBJ2-7; TRBD1 matches 7 bases. The trim removed 1 base at V and 3 bases at J, leaving 3 bases unmatched. CDR1 is PRHDT, CDR2 FYEKMQ, per germline (reference sequence). The CDR3 sequence is 14 residues long. Complete variable domain (other parts from reference TRBV13 and TRBJ2-7): AAGVIQSPRHLIKEKRETATLKCYPIPRHDTVYWYQQGPGQDPQFLISFYEKMQSDKGSIPDRFSAQQFSDYHSELNMSSLELGDSALYFCASSLEQGHYEQYFGPGTRLTVT.

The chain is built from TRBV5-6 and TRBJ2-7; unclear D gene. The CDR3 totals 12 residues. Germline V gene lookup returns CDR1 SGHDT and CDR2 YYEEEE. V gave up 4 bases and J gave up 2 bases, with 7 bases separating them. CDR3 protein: CASSLTPYEQYF. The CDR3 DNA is TGTGCCAGCAGCCTAACCCCCTACGAGCAGTACTTC.

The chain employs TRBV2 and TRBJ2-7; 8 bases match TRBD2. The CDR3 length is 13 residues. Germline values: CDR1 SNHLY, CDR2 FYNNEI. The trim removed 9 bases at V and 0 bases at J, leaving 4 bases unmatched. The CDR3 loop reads CASPGLGSYEQYF. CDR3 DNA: TGTGCCAGTCCGGGACTAGGCTCCTACGAGCAGTACTTC.

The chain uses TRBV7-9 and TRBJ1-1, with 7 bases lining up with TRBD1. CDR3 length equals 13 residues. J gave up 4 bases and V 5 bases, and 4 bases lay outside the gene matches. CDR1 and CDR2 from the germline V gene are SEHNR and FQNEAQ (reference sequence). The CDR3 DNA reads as TGTGCCAGCAGCCAAGACAGGGCCACTGAAGCTTTCTTT. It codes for CASSQDRATEAFF.

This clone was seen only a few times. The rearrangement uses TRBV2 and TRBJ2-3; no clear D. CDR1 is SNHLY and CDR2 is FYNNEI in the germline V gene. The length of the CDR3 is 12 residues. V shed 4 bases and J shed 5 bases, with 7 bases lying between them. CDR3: CASSVSRDTQYF. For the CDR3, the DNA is TGTGCCAGCAGTGTCTCGAGAGATACGCAGTATTTT.

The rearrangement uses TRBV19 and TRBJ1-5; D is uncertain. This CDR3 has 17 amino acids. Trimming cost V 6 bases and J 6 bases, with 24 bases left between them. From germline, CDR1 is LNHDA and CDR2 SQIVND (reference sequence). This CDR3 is CASSPSAAVLILQPQHF. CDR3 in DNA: TGTGCCAGTAGCCCCTCGGCGGCGGTTTTAATTCTTCAGCCCCAGCATTTT.

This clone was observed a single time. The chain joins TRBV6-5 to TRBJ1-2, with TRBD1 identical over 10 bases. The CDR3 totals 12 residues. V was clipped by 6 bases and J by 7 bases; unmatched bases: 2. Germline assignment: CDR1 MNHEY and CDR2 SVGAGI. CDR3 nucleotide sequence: TGTGCCAGCAGCAGGACAGGGGGTGGCTACACCTTC. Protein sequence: CASSRTGGGYTF.

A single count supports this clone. The CDR3 DNA follows: TGTGCCAGCAGCCGTCTCCGGGGGACCATAGATACGCAGTATTTT. Translated, it gives CASSRLRGTIDTQYF. The rearrangement links TRBV3-1 (or the pseudogene TRBV3-2) to TRBJ2-3; TRBD2 might be the D (6 bases). The CDR3 sequence is 15 residues long. Germline CDR1 LGHDT, CDR2 YNNKEL (reference sequence). V was pared by 4 bases and J by 5 bases, with 16 bases between.

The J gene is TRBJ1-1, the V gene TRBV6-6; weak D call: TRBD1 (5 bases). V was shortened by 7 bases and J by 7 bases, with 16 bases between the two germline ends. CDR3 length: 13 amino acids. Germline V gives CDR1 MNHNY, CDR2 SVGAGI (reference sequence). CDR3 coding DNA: TGTGCCAGCACCATTACATACGACAGTGAAGCTTTCTTT. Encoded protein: CASTITYDSEAFF.

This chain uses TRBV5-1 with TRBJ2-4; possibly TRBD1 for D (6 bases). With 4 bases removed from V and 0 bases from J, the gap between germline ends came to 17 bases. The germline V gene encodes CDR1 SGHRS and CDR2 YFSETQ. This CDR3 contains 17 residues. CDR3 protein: CASSPGAGALAKNIQYF. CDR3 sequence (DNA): TGCGCCAGCAGCCCCGGTGCAGGGGCATTAGCCAAAAACATTCAGTACTTC.

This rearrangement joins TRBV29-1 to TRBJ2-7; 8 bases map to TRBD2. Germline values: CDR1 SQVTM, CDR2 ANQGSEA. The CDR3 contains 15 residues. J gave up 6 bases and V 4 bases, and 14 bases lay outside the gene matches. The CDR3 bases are TGCAGCGTTGTGCCCGGGGGGGCCATGGGCTCCGAGCAGTACTTC. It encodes CSVVPGGAMGSEQYF.

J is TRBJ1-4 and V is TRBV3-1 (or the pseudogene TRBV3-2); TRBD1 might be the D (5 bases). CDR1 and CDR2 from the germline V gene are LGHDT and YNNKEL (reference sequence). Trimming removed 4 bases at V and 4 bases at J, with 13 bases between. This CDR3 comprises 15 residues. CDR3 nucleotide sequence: TGTGCCAGCAGCCGCCGACGGGGGGGTAATGAAAAACTGTTTTTT. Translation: CASSRRRGGNEKLFF.

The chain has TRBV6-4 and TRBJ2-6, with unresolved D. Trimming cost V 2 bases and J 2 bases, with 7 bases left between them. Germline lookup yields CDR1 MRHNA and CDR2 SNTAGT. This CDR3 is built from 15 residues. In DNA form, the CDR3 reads TGTGCCAGCAGTGACCCTGGGGCTGGGGCCAACGTCCTGACTTTC. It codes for CASSDPGAGANVLTF.

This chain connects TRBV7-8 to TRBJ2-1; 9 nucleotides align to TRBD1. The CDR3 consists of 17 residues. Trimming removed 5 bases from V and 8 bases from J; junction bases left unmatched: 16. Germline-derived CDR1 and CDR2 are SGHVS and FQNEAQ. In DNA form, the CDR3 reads TGTGCCAGCAGCACCCAGGGCCGGGGACAGGGACGTCATGAGCAGTTCTTC. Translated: CASSTQGRGQGRHEQFF.

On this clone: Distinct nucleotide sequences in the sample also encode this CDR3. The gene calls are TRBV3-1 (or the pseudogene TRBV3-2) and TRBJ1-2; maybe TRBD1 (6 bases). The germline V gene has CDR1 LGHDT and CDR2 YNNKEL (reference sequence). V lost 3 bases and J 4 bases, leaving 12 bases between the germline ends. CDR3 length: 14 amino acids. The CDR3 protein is CASSQGTGSYGYTF. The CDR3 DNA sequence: TGTGCCAGCAGCCAGGGAACAGGGAGCTATGGCTACACCTTC.